The clone carrying this T cell receptor beta chain was recorded a few times. The sample belongs to a study of blood T cells in healthy people across ages. V was cut by 3 bases and J by 0 bases, with 6 bases left in between. From germline, CDR1 is DFQATT and CDR2 SNEGSKA (reference sequence). The CDR3 spans 12 residues. It was with a sample-barcoded 5' primer and a J-beta primer mix that a second PCR of roughly 7 to 12 cycles was run. Each cDNA molecule was tagged by a template-switch adaptor that had 12 random nucleotides. Sequencing of every sample gave 3 million or more CDR3-containing paired-end reads. TCRdb passed the 5' RACE reads through MiXCR, listing each CDR3 protein once. Of over 600,000 distinct CDR3 sequences in the sample, around three fifths were seen once.

The chain uses TRBV20-1 and TRBJ2-7; the D is unclear. The TCR originated in a man in his forties or fifties in good health. Source material: blood. The CDR3 sequence is CSARPDSYEQYF. The CDR3 bases are TGCAGTGCTAGGCCGGACTCCTACGAGCAGTACTTC.